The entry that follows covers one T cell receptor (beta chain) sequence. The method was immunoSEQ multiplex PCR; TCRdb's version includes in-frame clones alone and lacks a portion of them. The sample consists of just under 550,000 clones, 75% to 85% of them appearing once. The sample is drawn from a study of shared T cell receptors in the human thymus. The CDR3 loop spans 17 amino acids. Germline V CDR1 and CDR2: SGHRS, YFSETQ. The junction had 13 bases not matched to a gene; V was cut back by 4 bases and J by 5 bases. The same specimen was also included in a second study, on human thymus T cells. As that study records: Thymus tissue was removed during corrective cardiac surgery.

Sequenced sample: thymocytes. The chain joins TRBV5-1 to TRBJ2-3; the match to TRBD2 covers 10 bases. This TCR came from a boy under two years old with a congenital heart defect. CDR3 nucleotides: TGCGCCAGCAGCGGGGAACCGGGACTAGCGATTGGAGATACGCAGTATTTT. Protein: CASSGEPGLAIGDTQYF.